The source of this TCR beta chain is a study of immune evolution from preneoplasia to lung adenocarcinoma. Remarks on this clone: The target antigen is unknown.

Some clones are missing from TCRdb's copy, which holds only in-frame ones; the method was immunoSEQ multiplex PCR. The table shows over 14,000 clones, with approximately 80% occurring only once. Patients had resection in Japan or China between the mid-2010s and the late 2010s. Each case's diagnosis was confirmed by two pathologists on H&E. Overall study results and limits: Normal lung had the highest top T cell clone frequencies. Normal lung had highest clonality; later lesions appeared denser, more diverse.

V was trimmed by 7 bases and J by 1 base, leaving 13 bases between them. This CDR3 has 14 residues. Germline V gene sequence: CDR1 LNHDA, CDR2 SQIVND (reference sequence). The sequenced sample consisted of FFPE minimally invasive lung adenocarcinoma tissue. The receptor was isolated from a person in their sixties or seventies with lung adenocarcinoma. The rearrangement uses TRBV19 and TRBJ1-1, with D possibly TRBD1 on 5 matching bases. CDR3 amino acids: CASTHRDRNTEAFF. The DNA of the CDR3 is TGTGCCAGTACCCATCGAGACAGGAACACTGAAGCTTTCTTT. Full variable domain (remainder filled in from reference TRBV19 and TRBJ1-1): DGGITQSPKYLFRKEGQNVTLSCEQNLNHDAMYWYRQDPGQGLRLIYYSQIVNDFQKGDIAEGYSVSREKKESFPLTVTSAQKNPTAFYLCASTHRDRNTEAFFGQGTRLTVV.